This T cell receptor beta chain was sequenced during a study of cytotoxic CD8 clonotypes in ibrutinib-treated CLL. This clone was seen a single time. Trimming shortened V by 4 bases and J by 1 base, and 19 bases separated the two germline ends. The germline V gene has CDR1 SGDLS and CDR2 YYNGEE. The CDR3 sequence is 17 residues long. Method: immunoSEQ multiplex PCR; TCRdb's copy keeps in-frame clones and lacks some. The repertoire has about 300,000 clones, approximately 79% of them found once; the top ten carry about 5.3%. The TCR comes from a human donor with chronic lymphocytic leukemia. The sequences come from PBMCs, collected at disease progression, from a patient treated with ibrutinib. The rearrangement links TRBV9 to TRBJ2-3; possibly TRBD1 for D (6 bases). CDR3 nucleotides: TGTGCCAGCAGCCCCAGGGGTAGTAGAGTGGGCACAGATACGCAGTATTTT. It encodes CASSPRGSRVGTDTQYF.